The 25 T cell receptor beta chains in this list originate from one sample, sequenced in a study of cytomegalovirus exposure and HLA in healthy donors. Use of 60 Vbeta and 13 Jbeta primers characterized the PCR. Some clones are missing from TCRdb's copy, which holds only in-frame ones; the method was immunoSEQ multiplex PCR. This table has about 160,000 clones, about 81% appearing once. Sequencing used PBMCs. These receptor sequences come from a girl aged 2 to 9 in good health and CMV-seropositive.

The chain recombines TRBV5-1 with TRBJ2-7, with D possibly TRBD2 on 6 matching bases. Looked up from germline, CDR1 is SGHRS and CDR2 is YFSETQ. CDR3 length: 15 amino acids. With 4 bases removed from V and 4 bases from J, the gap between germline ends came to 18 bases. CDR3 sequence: CASSVAGPRGYEQYF. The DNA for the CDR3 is TGCGCCAGCAGCGTCGCGGGGCCCCGGGGGTACGAGCAGTACTTC. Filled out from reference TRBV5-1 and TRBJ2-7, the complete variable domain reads KAGVTQTPRYLIKTRGQQVTLSCSPISGHRSVSWYQQTPGQGLQFLFEYFSETQRNKGNFPGRFSGRQFSNSRSEMNVSTLELGDSALYLCASSVAGPRGYEQYFGPGTRLTVT.

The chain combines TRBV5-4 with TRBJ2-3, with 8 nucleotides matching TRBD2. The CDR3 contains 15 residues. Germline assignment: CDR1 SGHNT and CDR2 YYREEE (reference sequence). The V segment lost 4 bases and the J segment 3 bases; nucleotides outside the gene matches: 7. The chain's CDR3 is CASSGEAGVTDTQYF. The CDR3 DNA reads TGTGCCAGCAGCGGCGAAGCGGGAGTTACAGATACGCAGTATTTT.

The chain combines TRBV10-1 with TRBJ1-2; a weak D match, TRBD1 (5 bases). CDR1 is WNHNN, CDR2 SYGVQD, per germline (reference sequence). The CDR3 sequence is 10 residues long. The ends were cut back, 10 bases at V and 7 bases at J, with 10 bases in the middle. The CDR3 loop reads CATSRGGYTF. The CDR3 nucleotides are TGCGCCACCTCAAGGGGTGGCTACACCTTC.

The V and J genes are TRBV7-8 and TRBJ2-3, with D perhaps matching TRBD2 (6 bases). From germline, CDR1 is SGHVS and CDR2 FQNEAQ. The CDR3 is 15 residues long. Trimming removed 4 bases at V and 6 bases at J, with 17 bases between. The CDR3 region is CASSSLARLGDTQYF. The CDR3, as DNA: TGTGCCAGCAGCTCGCTAGCGCGATTGGGGGATACGCAGTATTTT.

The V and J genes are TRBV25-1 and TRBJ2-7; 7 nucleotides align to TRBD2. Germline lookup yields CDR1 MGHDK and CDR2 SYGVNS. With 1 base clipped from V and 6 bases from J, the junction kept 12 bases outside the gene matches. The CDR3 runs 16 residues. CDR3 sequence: CASSEFGGGMEGEQYF. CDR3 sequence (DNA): TGTGCCAGCAGTGAATTCGGCGGGGGAATGGAAGGCGAGCAGTACTTC.

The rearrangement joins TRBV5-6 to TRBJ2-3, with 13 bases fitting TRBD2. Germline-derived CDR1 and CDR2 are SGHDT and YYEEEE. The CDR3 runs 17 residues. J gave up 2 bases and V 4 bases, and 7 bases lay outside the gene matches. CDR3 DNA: TGTGCCAGCAGCGCTACGGGACTAGCGGGAATCACAGATACGCAGTATTTT. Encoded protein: CASSATGLAGITDTQYF. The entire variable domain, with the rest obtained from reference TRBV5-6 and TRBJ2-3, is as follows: DAGVTQSPTHLIKTRGQQVTLRCSPKSGHDTVSWYQQALGQGPQFIFQYYEEEERQRGNFPDRFSGHQFPNYSSELNVNALLLGDSALYLCASSATGLAGITDTQYFGPGTRLTVL.

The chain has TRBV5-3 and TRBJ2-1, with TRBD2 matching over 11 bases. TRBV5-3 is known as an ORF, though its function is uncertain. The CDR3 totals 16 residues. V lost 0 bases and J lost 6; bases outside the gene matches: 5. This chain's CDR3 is CARSLAGTSGGNEQFF. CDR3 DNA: TGTGCCAGAAGCTTGGCCGGGACTAGCGGTGGCAATGAGCAGTTCTTC.

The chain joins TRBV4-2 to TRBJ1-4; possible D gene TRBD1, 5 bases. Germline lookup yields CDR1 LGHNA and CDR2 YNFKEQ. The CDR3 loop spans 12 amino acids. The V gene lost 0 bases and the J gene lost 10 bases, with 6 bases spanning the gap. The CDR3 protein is CASSQDGAKLFF. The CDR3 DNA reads TGTGCCAGCAGCCAAGATGGGGCAAAACTGTTTTTT.

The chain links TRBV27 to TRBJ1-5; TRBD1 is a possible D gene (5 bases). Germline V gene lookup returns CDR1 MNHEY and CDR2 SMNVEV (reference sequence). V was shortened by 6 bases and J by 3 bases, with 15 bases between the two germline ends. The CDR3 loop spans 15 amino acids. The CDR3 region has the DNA TGTGCCAGCAGCCTACTTGGGGGGTCCAATCAGCCCCAGCATTTT. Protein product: CASSLLGGSNQPQHF.

The CDR3 DNA is TGTGCCAGCAGCTACCGCCCGGGGTGGAATCAGCCCCAGCATTTT. Its protein product is CASSYRPGWNQPQHF. The chain carries TRBV7-6 and TRBJ1-5; D is unresolved. Per germline, CDR1 SGHVS and CDR2 FNYEAQ. Trimming stripped 4 bases from V and 4 bases from J, with 14 bases between. The CDR3 contains 15 residues.

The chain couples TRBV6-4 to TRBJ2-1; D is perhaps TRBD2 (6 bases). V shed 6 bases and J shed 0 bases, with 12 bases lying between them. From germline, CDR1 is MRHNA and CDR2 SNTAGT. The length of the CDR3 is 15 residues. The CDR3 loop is CASSFGSGSYNEQFF. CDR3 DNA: TGTGCCAGCAGCTTCGGGAGCGGCTCCTACAATGAGCAGTTCTTC.

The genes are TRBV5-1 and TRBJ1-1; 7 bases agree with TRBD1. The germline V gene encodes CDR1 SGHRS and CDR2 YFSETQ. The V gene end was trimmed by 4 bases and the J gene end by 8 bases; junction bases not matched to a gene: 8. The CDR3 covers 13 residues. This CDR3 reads CASSLTGADEAFF. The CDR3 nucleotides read TGCGCCAGCAGCCTAACAGGGGCCGACGAAGCTTTCTTT.

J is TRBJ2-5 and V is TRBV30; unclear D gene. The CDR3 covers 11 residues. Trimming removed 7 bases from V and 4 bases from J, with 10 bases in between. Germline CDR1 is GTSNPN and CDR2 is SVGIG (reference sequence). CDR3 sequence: CAFKIGETQYF. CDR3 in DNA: TGTGCCTTCAAAATCGGAGAGACCCAGTACTTC. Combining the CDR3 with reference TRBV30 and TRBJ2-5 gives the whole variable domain SQTIHQWPATLVQPVGSPLSLECTVEGTSNPNLYWYRQAAGRGLQLLFYSVGIGQISSEVPQNLSASRPQDRQFILSSKKLLLSDSGFYLCAFKIGETQYFGPGTRLLVL.

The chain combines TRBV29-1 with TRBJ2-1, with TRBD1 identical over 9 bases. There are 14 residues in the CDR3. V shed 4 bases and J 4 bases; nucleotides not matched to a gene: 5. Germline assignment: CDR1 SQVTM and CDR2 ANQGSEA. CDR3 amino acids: CSVGRDRVYNEQFF. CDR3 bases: TGCAGCGTTGGAAGGGACAGGGTGTACAATGAGCAGTTCTTC.

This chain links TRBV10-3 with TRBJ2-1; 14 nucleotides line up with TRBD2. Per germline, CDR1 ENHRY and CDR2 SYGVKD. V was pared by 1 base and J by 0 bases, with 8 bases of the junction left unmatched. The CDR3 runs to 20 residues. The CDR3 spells CAISEYGTSGSPFSYNEQFF. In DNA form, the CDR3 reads TGTGCCATCAGTGAGTACGGGACTAGCGGGAGCCCTTTCTCCTACAATGAGCAGTTCTTC.

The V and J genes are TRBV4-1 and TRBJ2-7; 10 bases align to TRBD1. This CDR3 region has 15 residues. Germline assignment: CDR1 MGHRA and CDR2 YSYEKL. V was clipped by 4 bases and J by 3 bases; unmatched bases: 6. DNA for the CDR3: TGCGCCAGCAGCCTGGGGACAGGGGTCGGCTACGAGCAGTACTTC. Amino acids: CASSLGTGVGYEQYF.

The CDR3: CASSLMRRDYNEQFF. CDR3 in DNA: TGCGCCAGCAGCTTGATGAGAAGAGACTACAATGAGCAGTTCTTC. This chain links TRBV5-1 with TRBJ2-1; the D is unclear. V lost 1 base and J lost 3, with 11 bases in between. This CDR3 contains 15 residues. Germline V gene sequence: CDR1 SGHRS, CDR2 YFSETQ.

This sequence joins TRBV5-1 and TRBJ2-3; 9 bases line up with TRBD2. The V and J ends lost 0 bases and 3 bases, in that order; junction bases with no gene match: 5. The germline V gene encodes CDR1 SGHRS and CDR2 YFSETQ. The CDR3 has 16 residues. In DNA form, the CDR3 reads TGCGCCAGCAGCTTGGAAGGACTAGCGATGACAGATACGCAGTATTTT. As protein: CASSLEGLAMTDTQYF.

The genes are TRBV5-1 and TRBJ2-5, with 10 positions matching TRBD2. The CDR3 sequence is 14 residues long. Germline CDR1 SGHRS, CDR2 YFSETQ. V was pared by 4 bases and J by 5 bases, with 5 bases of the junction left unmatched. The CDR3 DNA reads TGCGCCAGCAGCCCCGGGACTAGCGCCGAGACCCAGTACTTC. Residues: CASSPGTSAETQYF.

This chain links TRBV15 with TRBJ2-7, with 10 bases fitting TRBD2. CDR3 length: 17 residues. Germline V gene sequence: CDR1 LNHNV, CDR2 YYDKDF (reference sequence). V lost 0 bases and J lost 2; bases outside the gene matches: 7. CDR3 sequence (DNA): TGTGCCACCAGCAGAGATTTCGGGACTAGCGCAACCTACGAGCAGTACTTC. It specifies CATSRDFGTSATYEQYF.

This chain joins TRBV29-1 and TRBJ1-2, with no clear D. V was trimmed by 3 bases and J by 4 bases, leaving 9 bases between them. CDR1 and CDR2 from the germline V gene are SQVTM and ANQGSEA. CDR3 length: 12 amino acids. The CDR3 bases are TGCAGCGTTGACCGGGAGAGCTATGGCTACACCTTC. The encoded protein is CSVDRESYGYTF.

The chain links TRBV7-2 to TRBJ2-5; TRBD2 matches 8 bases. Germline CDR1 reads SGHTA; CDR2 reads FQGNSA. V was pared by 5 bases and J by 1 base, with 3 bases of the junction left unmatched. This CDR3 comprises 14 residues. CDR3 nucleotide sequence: TGTGCCAGCAGCCGTAGCGGGATCCAAGAGACCCAGTACTTC. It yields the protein CASSRSGIQETQYF.

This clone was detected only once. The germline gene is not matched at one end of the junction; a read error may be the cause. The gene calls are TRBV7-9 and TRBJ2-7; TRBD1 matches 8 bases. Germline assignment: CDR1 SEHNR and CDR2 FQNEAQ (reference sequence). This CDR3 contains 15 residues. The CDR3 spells CSSSPWTGLPYEQYF. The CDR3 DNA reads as TGTTCCAGCAGCCCGTGGACAGGGCTCCCCTACGAGCAGTACTTC.

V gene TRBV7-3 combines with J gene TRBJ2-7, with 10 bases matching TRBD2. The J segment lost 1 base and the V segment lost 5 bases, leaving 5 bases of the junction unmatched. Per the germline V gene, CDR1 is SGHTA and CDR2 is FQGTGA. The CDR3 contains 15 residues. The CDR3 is CASSTSAGGSYEQYF. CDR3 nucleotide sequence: TGTGCCAGCAGCACATCAGCGGGAGGGTCCTACGAGCAGTACTTC.

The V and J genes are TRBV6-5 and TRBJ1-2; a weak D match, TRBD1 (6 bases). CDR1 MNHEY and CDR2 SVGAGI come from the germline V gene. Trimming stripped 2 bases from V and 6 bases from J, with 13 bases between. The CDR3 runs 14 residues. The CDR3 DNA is TGTGCCAGCAGTTACATGGGGGGGCTCAATGGCTACACCTTC. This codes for CASSYMGGLNGYTF.